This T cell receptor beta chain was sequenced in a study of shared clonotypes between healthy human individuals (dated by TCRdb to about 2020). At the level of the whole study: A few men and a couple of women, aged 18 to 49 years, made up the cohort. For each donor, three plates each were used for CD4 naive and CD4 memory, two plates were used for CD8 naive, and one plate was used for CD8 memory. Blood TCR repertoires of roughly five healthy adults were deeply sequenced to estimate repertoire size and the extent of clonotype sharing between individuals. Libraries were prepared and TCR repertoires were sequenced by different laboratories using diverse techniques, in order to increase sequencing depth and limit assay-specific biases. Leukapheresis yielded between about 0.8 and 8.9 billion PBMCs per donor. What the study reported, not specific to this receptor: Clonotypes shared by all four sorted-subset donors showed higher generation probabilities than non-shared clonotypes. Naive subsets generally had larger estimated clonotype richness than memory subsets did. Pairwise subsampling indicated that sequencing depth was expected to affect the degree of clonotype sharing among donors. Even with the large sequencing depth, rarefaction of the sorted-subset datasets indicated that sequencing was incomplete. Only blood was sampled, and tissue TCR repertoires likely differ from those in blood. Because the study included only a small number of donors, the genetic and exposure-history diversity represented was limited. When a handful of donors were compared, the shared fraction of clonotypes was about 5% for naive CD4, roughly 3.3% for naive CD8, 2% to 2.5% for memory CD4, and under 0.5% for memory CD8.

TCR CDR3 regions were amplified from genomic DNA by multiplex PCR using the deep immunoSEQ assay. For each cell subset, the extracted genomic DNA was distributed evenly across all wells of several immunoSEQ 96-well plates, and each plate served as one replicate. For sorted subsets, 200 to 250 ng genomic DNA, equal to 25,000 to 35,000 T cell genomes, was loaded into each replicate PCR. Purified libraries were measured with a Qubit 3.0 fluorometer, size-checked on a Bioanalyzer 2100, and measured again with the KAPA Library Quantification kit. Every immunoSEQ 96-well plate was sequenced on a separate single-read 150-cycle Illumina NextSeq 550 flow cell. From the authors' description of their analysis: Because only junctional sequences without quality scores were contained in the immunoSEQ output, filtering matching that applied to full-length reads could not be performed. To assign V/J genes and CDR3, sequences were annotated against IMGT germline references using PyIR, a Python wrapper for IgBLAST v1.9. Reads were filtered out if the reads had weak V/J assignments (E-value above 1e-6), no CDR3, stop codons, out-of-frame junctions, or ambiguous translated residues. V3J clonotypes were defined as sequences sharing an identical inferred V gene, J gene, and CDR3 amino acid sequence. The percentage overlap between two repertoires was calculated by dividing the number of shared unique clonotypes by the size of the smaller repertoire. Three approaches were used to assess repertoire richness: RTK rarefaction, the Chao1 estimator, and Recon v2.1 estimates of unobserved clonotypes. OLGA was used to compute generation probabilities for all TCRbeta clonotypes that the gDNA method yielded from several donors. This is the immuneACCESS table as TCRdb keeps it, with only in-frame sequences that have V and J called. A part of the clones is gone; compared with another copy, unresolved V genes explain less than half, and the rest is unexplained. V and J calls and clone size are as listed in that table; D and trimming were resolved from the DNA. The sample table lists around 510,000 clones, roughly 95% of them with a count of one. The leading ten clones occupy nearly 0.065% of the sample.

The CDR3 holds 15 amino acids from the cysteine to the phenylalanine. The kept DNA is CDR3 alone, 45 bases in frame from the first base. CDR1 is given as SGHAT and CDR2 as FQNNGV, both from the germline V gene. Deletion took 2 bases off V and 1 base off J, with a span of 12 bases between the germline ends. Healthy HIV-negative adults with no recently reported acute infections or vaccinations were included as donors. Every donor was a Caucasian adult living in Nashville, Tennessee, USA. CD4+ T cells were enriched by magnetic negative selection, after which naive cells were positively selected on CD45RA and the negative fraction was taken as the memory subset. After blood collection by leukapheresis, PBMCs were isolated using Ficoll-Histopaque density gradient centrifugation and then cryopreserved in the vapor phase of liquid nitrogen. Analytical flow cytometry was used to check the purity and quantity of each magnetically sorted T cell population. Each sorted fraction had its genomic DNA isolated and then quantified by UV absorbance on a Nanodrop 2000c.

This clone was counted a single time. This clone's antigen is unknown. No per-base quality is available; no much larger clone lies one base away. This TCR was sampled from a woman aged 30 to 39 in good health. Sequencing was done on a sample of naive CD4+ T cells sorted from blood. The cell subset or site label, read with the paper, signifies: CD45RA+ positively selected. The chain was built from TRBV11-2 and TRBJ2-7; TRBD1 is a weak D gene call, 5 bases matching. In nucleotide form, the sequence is TGTGCCAGCAGCTTAACAGCGCCAGGGTCCTACGAGCAGTACTTC. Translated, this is CASSLTAPGSYEQYF.